This note documents a single T cell receptor beta chain sequence. Its antigen is unknown. PCR involved 60 Vbeta and 13 Jbeta primers. Profiled with immunoSEQ multiplex PCR; TCRdb holds only in-frame clones, not every one. The table shows 180,000 or so clones, with approximately 80% occurring only once. This sample stems from a study of cytomegalovirus exposure and HLA in healthy donors. Study-level information: Genetic ancestry analysis placed around 76% of the 350 to 500 donors that were genotyped in the Caucasian-associated cluster. Whole-study findings and limits: What was likely a sequencing artifact was a cluster of highly shared sequence variants. The presence/absence work took it that sequencing depth was about the same across donors.

This CDR3 comprises 14 residues. V was cut by 5 bases and J by 3 bases, with 14 bases left in between. CDR1 is MNHNY, CDR2 SVGAGI, per germline (reference sequence). The origin of this receptor is a woman aged 45-59 years in good health and CMV-seropositive. Sequencing was done on a sample of PBMCs. The genes are TRBV6-6 and TRBJ2-7; D may be TRBD1 (6 bases). CDR3 coding DNA: TGTGCCAGCAGTCGCCTGGGGGCCTTCTACGAGCAGTACTTC. Protein: CASSRLGAFYEQYF.